Each of the 2 T cell receptor beta chains below was sequenced from the same sample in a study of blood T cell repertoires in COVID-19 (dated by TCRdb to the early 2020s). Library preparation employed the immunoSEQ multiplex PCR assay. TCRdb took this table from immuneACCESS and kept in-frame rearrangements with V and J called. Such tables lack part of the clones; where checked against another copy, unresolved V genes explain under half of the gap, and the rest is unexplained. Across this sample there are fewer than 250,000 clones, with 84% seen only once. Of the sample, over 9.5% is held by the ten largest clones. Material: peripheral blood. The receptors stem from an elderly woman with COVID-19, enrolled during active disease.

This sequence joins TRBV2 and TRBJ1-1; D might be TRBD1 (5 bases). Germline CDR1 reads SNHLY; CDR2 reads FYNNEI. This CDR3 contains 15 residues. Trimming removed 10 bases from V and 2 bases from J, with 20 bases in between. CDR3 in amino acids: CATSRQGGRNTEAFF. The DNA of the CDR3 is TGTGCCACCTCTAGGCAGGGAGGGAGAAACACTGAAGCTTTCTTT.

CDR3 residues: CAWSKKTGGGGGYTF. The CDR3 DNA sequence: TGTGCCTGGAGTAAGAAGACAGGGGGAGGGGGTGGCTACACCTTC. This rearrangement joins TRBV30 to TRBJ1-2; 9 bases map to TRBD1. In germline, CDR1 is GTSNPN, CDR2 SVGIG (reference sequence). CDR3 length: 15 amino acids. V shed 2 bases and J 7 bases; nucleotides not matched to a gene: 11.